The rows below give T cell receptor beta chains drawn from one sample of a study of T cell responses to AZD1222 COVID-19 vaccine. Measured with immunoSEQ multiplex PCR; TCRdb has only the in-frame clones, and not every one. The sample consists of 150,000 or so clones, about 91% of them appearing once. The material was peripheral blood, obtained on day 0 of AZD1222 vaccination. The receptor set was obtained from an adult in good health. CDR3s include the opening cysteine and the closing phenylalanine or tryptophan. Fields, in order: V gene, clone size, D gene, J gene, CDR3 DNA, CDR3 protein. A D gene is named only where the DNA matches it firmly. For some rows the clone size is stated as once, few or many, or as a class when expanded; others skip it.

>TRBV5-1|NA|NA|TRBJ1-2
TGCGCCAGCAGCTTGGCGAGTGATGGCTACACCTTC
CASSLASDGYTF
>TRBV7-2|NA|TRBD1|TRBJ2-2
TGTGCCAGCAGCTTGGCAGGGGGCTACACCGGGGAGCTGTTTTTT
CASSLAGGYTGELFF
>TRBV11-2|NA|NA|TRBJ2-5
TGTGCCAGCAGCCTTGGACAGTCCCAAGAGACCCAGTACTTC
CASSLGQSQETQYF
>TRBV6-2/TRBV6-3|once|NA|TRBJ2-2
TGTGCCAGCAGTTACTCTAGACAGACGAACACCGGGGAGCTGTTTTTT
CASSYSRQTNTGELFF
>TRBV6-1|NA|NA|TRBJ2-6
TGTGCCAGCAGTGAAAGTGGTGGGGCCAACGTCCTGACTTTC
CASSESGGANVLTF
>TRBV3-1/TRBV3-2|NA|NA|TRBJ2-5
TGTGCCAGCGGGACAAACGCACAAGAGACCCAGTACTTC
CASGTNAQETQYF
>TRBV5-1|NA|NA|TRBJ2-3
TGCGCCAGCAGCTCCCAAGGGGGGGGTCTAGATACGCAGTATTTT
CASSSQGGGLDTQYF
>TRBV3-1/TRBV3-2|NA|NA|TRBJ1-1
TGTGCCAGCAGCCAAGTGGGCGGTTCGAACACTGAAGCTTTCTTT
CASSQVGGSNTEAFF
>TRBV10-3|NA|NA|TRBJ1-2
TGTGCCATCAGTGGTCGGAGAGAACTCCCTTATGGCTACACCTTC
CAISGRRELPYGYTF
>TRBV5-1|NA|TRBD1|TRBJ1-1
TGCGCCAGCAGCTCGGGACAGGGTGACACTGAAGCTTTCTTT
CASSSGQGDTEAFF
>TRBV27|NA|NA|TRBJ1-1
TGTGCCAGCCGGGATTACGGAAACGAAGCTTTCTTT
CASRDYGNEAFF
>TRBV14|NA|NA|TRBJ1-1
TGTGCCAGCAGCCAAGGATATGAAGCTTTCTTT
CASSQGYEAFF
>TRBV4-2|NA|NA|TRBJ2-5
TGTGCCAGCAGCCGACACCTACAGGAGACCCAGTACTTC
CASSRHLQETQYF
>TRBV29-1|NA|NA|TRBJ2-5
TGCAGGCGTGGGTGGAGAGAGACCCAGTACTTC
CRRGWRETQYF
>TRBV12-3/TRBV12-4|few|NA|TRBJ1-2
TGTGCCAGCAGTCCAGGGGACCGCTATGGCTACACCTTC
CASSPGDRYGYTF
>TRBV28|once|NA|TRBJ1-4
TGTGCCAGCAGTTCCCTACGGTCACAGGGCAGTCGCGAAAAACTGTTTTTT
CASSSLRSQGSREKLFF
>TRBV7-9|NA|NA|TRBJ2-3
TGTGCCAGCAGCCCCGAGTCGAGGACGCAGTATTTT
CASSPESRTQYF
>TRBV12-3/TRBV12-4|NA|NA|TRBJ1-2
TGTGCCACCGCGAACTATGGCTACACCTTC
CATANYGYTF
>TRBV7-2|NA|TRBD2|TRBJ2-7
TGTGCCAGCACCTTCAGCGGGGGAACCTACGAGCAGTACTTC
CASTFSGGTYEQYF
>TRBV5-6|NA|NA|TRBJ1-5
TGTGCCAGCAGCGAGCGCGGAAGCGGGAGGAGGGATAGCAATCAGCCCCAGCATTTT
CASSERGSGRRDSNQPQHF
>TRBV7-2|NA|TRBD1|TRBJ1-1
TGTGCCAGCAGCAGACGCCGGGACAGGGAGGCAGCTTTCTTT
CASSRRRDREAAFF
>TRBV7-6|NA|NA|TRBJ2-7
TGTGCCAGCAGCCCCGGGACGGACTTCTCCTACGAGCAGTACTTC
CASSPGTDFSYEQYF
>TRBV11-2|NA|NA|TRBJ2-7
TGTGCCAGCAGCCCAGCGGGCCTCTACGAGCAGTACTTC
CASSPAGLYEQYF
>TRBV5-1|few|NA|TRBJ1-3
TGCGCCAGCAGCTTGAACCAATTCTCTGGAAACACCATATATTTT
CASSLNQFSGNTIYF
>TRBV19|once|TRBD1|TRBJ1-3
TGTGCCAGTAGTAGAGGGACAGGGGCAGGAAACACCATATATTTT
CASSRGTGAGNTIYF
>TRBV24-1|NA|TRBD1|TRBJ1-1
TGTGCCACCAAGACAGGGCCCCCCCCCACTGAAGCTTTCTTT
CATKTGPPPTEAFF
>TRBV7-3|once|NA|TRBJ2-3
TGTGCCAGCAGCTTAACCCAGGGGACAGATACGCAGTATTTT
CASSLTQGTDTQYF
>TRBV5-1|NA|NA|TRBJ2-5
TGCGCCAGCACCTCACTCGAACAAGAGACCCAGTACTTC
CASTSLEQETQYF
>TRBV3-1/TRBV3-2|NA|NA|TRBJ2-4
TGTGCCAGCAGCCACGCGCCCCTAGCCAAAAACATTCAGTACTTC
CASSHAPLAKNIQYF
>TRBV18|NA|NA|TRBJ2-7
TGTGCCAGCTCAGTCCCCGGCGGAGAGCAGTACTTC
CASSVPGGEQYF
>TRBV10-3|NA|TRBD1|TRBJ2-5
TGTGCCATCAGTGTAGGGACAGGGCAAGGGGCCCAGTACTTC
CAISVGTGQGAQYF
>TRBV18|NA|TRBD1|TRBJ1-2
TGTGCCAGCTCACCCGAGGACAGGGGTACCTATGGCTACACCTTC
CASSPEDRGTYGYTF
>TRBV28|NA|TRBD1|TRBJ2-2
TGTGCCAGCAGACGGACAGGGAACACCGGGGAGCTGTTTTTT
CASRRTGNTGELFF
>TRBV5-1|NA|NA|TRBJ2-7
TGCGCCAGCAGCTTGGGGACATTCAGCTCCTACGAGCAGTACTTC
CASSLGTFSSYEQYF
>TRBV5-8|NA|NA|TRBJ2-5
TGTGCCAGCAGCCCGATCGGGGGAGGCGAGACCCAGTACTTC
CASSPIGGGETQYF
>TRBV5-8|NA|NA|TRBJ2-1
TGTGCCAGCAGCTTGGGGTCGGGTCTCTCCTACAATGAGCAGTTCTTC
CASSLGSGLSYNEQFF
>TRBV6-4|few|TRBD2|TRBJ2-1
TGTGCCAGCAGTGACGCTAGCGGGGGGGCCAATGAGCAGTTCTTC
CASSDASGGANEQFF
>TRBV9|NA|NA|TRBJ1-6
TGTGCCAGCAGCGCAACAGCACTTCATAATTCACCCCTCCACTTT
CASSATALHNSPLHF
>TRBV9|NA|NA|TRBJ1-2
TGTGCCAGCAGCGTACTCGAGAACTATGGCTACACCTTC
CASSVLENYGYTF
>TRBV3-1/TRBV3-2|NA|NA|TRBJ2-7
TGTGCCAGCAGCCCTCCGGGACTGGCGCAGTACTTC
CASSPPGLAQYF
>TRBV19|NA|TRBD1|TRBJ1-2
TGTGCCAGTAGTGTTGACAGGGGGCTATATGGCTACACCTTC
CASSVDRGLYGYTF
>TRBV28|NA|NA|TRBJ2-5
TGTGCCAGCAGTTTAGGACAGAGAGAGACCCAGTACTTC
CASSLGQRETQYF
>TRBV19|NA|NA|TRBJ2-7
TGTGCCAGTAGTGTAAGAACCCCGCACAGCTACGAGCAGTACTTC
CASSVRTPHSYEQYF
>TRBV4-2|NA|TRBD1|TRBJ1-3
TGTGCCAGCAGCCAAATAGCCGGGACAGTAATTGGAAACACCATATATTTT
CASSQIAGTVIGNTIYF
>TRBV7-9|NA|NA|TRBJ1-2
TGTGCCAGCAGCTTAGGACAGATACAAACAGCTAACTATGGCTACACCTTC
CASSLGQIQTANYGYTF
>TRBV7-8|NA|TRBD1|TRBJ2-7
TGTGCCAGCAGCTTAAGCTTTGGCGTACAGGGGGCCTACGAGCAGTACTTC
CASSLSFGVQGAYEQYF
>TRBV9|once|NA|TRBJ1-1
TGTGCCAGCAGCCCTCGACAACCGATGAACACTGAAGCTTTCTTT
CASSPRQPMNTEAFF
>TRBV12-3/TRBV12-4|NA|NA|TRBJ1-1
TGTGCCAGCAGGGCCTTCACTGAAGCTTTCTTT
CASRAFTEAFF
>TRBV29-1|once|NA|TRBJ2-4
TGCAGCGTTTCCCGGGACCCTGAAGCCAAAAACATTCAGTACTTC
CSVSRDPEAKNIQYF
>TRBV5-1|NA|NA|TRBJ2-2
TGCGCCAGCAGAGATAGCGAGGGCTACACCGGGGAGCTGTTTTTT
CASRDSEGYTGELFF
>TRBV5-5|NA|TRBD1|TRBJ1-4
TGTGCCAGCAGCTTGGACACAGGGGAAGAAAAACTGTTTTTT
CASSLDTGEEKLFF
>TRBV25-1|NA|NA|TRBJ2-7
TGTGCCAGCAGTGAATCCGGCGGAGCCACGGACGACTCCTACGAGCAGTACTTC
CASSESGGATDDSYEQYF
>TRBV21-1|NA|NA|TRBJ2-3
TGTGCCAGCAGCAAAAGGGGCGCTCGAGGGACCAGGTATACGCAGTATTTT
CASSKRGARGTRYTQYF
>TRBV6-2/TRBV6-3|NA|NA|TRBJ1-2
TGTGCCAGCAGTATGATGAACTATGGCTACACCTTC
CASSMMNYGYTF
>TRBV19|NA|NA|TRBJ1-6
TGTGCCAGTAGTATAGCGGCAAATTCACCCCTCCACTTT
CASSIAANSPLHF